This T cell receptor (beta chain) was captured by sequencing in a study of T cell changes during pregnancy in multiple sclerosis. The CDR3 length is 15 residues. With 3 bases clipped from V and 8 bases from J, the junction kept 12 bases outside the gene matches. Only in-frame clones appear in the TCRdb table, and some are missing; sequencing was by immunoSEQ multiplex PCR. The sample records 55,000 to 65,000 clones, about 87% being singletons. Sequenced material: peripheral blood, taken in the first trimester of pregnancy. The J gene is TRBJ1-1, the V gene TRBV23-1; 7 bases match TRBD1. TRBV23-1 is known as an ORF, though its function is uncertain. The clonotype originates from a female donor in good health, enrolled as a control in a pregnancy study. CDR3 nucleotides: TGCGCCAGCAGTCATCCGACAGGGCCTGGGACAGAAGCTTTCTTT. Its protein is CASSHPTGPGTEAFF.